This T cell receptor beta chain was identified during a study of T cell responses to AZD1222 COVID-19 vaccine. Study findings and constraints: Among those given AZD1222, only six or seven were seropositive at baseline. Spike-specific TCR breadth and depth both grew after two AZD1222 doses. Among vaccine-associated CD4 TCRs, coverage spanned spike, with dominance at 160-218 and 743-854. Mostly white British, mostly female donors; authors suggested clonal diversity may be underestimated.

TCRdb's copy holds only in-frame clones and misses some; the assay was immunoSEQ multiplex PCR. Of about 120,000 clones detected, 87% appear once; the ten largest clones hold less than 11%. The V gene's germline CDR1 is MDHEN and CDR2 SYDVKM. There are 16 residues in the CDR3. Trimming removed 4 bases from V and 5 bases from J, with 20 bases in between. In the case of this clone: Antigen specificity is unknown.

The sequence was obtained from an adult in good health. This sequence joins TRBV28 and TRBJ1-2; perhaps TRBD1 as D (6 bases). The source material was peripheral blood, sampled on day 0 of AZD1222 vaccination. The CDR3 DNA follows: TGTGCCAGCAGTTCGGGGGGGGCATGGGGCGTGTATGGCTACACCTTC. It codes for CASSSGGAWGVYGYTF.